This T cell receptor beta chain was sequenced during a study of blood T cell repertoires in COVID-19. In the study overall: Sources were T cells, B-cell-depleted T cells, or PBMCs; the material itself was cDNA or gDNA.

CDR1 MRHNA and CDR2 SNTAGT come from the germline V gene. Trimming cost V 7 bases and J 10 bases, with 22 bases left between them. This CDR3 spans 14 amino acids. Original handling: Reference gene primer amplification in the assay estimated nucleated cell counts. Assay: immunoSEQ multiplex PCR; the TCRdb copy retains only in-frame clones and omits some. For V, J and clone size, that table is used; D and trimming come from the DNA. The data show a few hundred thousand clones, 90% seen once. This chain connects TRBV6-4 to TRBJ2-5; maybe TRBD1 (5 bases). The receptor was derived from a woman in her 40s with COVID-19, enrolled during active disease. The sample taken for sequencing was peripheral blood. CDR3 amino acids: CASKSKDILMIQYF. The CDR3 coding sequence is TGTGCCAGCAAATCCAAGGACATCCTTATGATCCAGTACTTC.